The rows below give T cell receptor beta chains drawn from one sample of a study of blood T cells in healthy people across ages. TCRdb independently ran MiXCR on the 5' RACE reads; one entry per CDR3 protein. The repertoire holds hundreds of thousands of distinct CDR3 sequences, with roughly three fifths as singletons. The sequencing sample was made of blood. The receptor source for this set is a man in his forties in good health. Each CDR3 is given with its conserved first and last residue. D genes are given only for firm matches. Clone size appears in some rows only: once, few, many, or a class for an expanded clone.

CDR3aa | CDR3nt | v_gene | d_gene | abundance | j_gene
CSARTGVNTEAFF | TGCAGTGCTAGGACAGGGGTGAACACTGAAGCTTTCTTT | TRBV20-1 | TRBD1 | NA | TRBJ1-1
CASSYRPPGKNSPLHF | TGTGCCAGCAGTTACCGGCCCCCTGGAAAGAATTCACCCCTCCACTTT | TRBV6-5 | NA | NA | TRBJ1-6
CSALTKNIQYF | TGCAGCGCCTTAACCAAAAACATTCAGTACTTC | TRBV29-1 | NA | NA | TRBJ2-4
CATGGRGTPGETQYF | TGCGCCACCGGGGGGCGGGGCACTCCTGGAGAGACCCAGTACTTC | TRBV5-1 | NA | NA | TRBJ2-5
CSAVDHYNEQFF | TGCAGTGCCGTGGACCACTACAATGAGCAGTTCTTC | TRBV20-1 | NA | NA | TRBJ2-1
CASSPPSGIYNEQFF | TGTGCCAGCTCACCACCGAGCGGTATTTACAATGAGCAGTTCTTC | TRBV18 | NA | NA | TRBJ2-1
CASSQVGSGELFF | TGTGCCAGCAGCCAAGTTGGGAGCGGGGAGCTGTTTTTT | TRBV14 | NA | NA | TRBJ2-2
CASSQWPTPYNEQFF | TGTGCCAGCAGCCAATGGCCGACGCCCTACAATGAGCAGTTCTTC | TRBV16 | NA | NA | TRBJ2-1
CSVEDLKTEAYF | TGCAGCGTTGAAGATTTGAAGACTGAAGCTTACTTT | TRBV29-1 | NA | NA | TRBJ1-1
CSVDGGPSYNEQFF | TGCAGCGTTGATGGGGGGCCCTCCTACAATGAGCAGTTCTTC | TRBV29-1 | NA | NA | TRBJ2-1
CASSSLAGGPRQETQFF | TGTGCCAGCAGCTCGCTAGCGGGAGGGCCTCGCCAAGAGACCCAGTTCTTC | TRBV7-2 | TRBD2 | NA | TRBJ2-1
CASSLMGNILFF | TGTGCCAGCAGCTTAATGGGGAATATCCTGTTCTTC | TRBV7-2 | NA | NA | TRBJ2-1
CASSPNMGQGRNEQFF | TGCGCCAGCAGCCCGAACATGGGACAGGGAAGGAATGAGCAGTTCTTC | TRBV5-1 | TRBD1 | few | TRBJ2-1
CASSMGQEMSEQYF | TGTGCCAGCAGCATGGGACAGGAGATGAGCGAGCAGTACTTC | TRBV9 | TRBD1 | few | TRBJ2-7
CASSLKPTGVSNQPQHF | TGTGCCAGCAGTCTGAAACCGACAGGGGTTAGTAATCAGCCCCAGCATTTT | TRBV27 | TRBD1 | NA | TRBJ1-5
CASSPPGQGATDTQYF | TGTGCCAGCTCACCACCGGGACAGGGGGCAACAGATACGCAGTATTTT | TRBV18 | TRBD1 | few | TRBJ2-3
CASSLTLGGVGANVLTF | TGTGCCAGCAGTTTGACCCTGGGGGGGGTGGGGGCCAACGTCCTGACTTTC | TRBV12-3/TRBV12-4 | TRBD2 | NA | TRBJ2-6
CASSQAALAGGWSYEQYF | TGTGCCAGCAGCCAAGCTGCCCTAGCGGGAGGATGGTCCTACGAGCAGTACTTC | TRBV3-1 | TRBD2 | NA | TRBJ2-7
CATSDLGTGKAFF | TGTGCCACCAGTGATTTGGGGACAGGGAAAGCTTTCTTT | TRBV24-1 | TRBD1 | NA | TRBJ1-1
CASSKGQGPLYEQYF | TGCGCCAGCAGCAAAGGACAGGGGCCTCTGTACGAGCAGTACTTC | TRBV5-1 | TRBD1 | NA | TRBJ2-7
CASSHRGLAGGSDTQYF | TGTGCCAGCAGCCATAGAGGACTAGCGGGAGGTTCAGATACGCAGTATTTT | TRBV7-6 | TRBD2 | NA | TRBJ2-3
CSASHFRTGELFF | TGCAGTGCTAGTCATTTCCGCACCGGGGAGCTGTTTTTT | TRBV20-1 | NA | NA | TRBJ2-2
CASSNTGVVGQPQHF | TGTGCCAGCAGCAATACAGGGGTGGTGGGTCAGCCCCAGCATTTT | TRBV7-8 | TRBD1 | NA | TRBJ1-5
CSAALGGSGADTQYF | TGCAGTGCTGCCCTTGGCGGGAGTGGGGCAGATACGCAGTATTTT | TRBV20-1 | TRBD2 | NA | TRBJ2-3
CASSRGQGNSPLHF | TGTGCCAGCAGCCGAGGACAGGGGAATTCACCCCTCCACTTT | TRBV3-1 | TRBD1 | NA | TRBJ1-6
CASRWVLGDEQYF | TGTGCCAGCAGGTGGGTCCTCGGCGACGAGCAGTACTTC | TRBV7-9 | NA | few | TRBJ2-7